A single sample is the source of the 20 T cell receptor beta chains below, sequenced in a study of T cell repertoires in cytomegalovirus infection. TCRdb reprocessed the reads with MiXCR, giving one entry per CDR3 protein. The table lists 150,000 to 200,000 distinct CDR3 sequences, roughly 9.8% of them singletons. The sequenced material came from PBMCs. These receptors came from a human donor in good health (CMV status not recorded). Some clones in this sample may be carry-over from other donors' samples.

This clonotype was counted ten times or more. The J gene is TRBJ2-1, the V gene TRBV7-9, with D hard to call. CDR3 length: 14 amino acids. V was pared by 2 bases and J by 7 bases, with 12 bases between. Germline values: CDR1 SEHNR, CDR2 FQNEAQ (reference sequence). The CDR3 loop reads CASSLSDSQNEQFF. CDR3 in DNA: TGTGCCAGCAGCTTATCCGACTCCCAAAATGAGCAGTTCTTC.

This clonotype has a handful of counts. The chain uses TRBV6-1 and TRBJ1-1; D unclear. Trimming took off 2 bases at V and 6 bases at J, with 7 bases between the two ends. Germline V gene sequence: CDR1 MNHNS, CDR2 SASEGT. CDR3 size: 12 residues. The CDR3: CASSESRAEAFF. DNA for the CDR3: TGTGCCAGCAGTGAATCCCGCGCTGAAGCTTTCTTT.

The CDR3 region has the DNA TGCAGTGCTCGAACGGGCCAGAACTATGGCTACACCTTC. This encodes CSARTGQNYGYTF. The rearrangement links TRBV20-1 to TRBJ1-2, with D hard to call. Trimming removed 5 bases from V and 2 bases from J, with 12 bases in between. Per the germline V gene, CDR1 is DFQATT and CDR2 is SNEGSKA (reference sequence). The CDR3 covers 13 residues.

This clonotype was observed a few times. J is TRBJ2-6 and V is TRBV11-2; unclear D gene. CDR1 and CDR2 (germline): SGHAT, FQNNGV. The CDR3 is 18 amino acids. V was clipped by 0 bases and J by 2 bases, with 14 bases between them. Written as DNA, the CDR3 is TGTGCCAGCAGCTTAGATCTTTTCACACGAGCTGGGGCCAACGTCCTGACTTTC. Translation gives CASSLDLFTRAGANVLTF.

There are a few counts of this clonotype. This CDR3 is CSARDRNNSPLHF. CDR3 nucleotides: TGCAGCGCCAGGGACAGGAATAATTCACCCCTCCACTTT. V usage is TRBV29-1 and J usage is TRBJ1-6; 8 nucleotides line up with TRBD1. V lost 7 bases, J lost 5 bases, and 4 bases stayed unmatched. Germline CDR1 reads SQVTM; CDR2 reads ANQGSEA. The CDR3 length is 13 residues.

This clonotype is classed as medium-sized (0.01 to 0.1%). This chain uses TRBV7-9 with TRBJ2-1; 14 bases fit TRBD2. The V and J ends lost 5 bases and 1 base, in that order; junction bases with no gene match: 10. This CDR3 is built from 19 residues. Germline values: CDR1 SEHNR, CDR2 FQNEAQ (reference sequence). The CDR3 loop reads CASSPPGLAGDGSYNEQFF. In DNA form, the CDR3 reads TGTGCCAGCAGCCCCCCGGGACTAGCGGGAGACGGGTCCTACAATGAGCAGTTCTTC.

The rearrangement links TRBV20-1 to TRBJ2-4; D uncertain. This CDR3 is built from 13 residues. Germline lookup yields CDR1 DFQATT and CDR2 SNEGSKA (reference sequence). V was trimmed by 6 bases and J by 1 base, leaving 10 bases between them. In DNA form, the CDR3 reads TGCAGTGCGGTCGGAGTGGCCAAAAACATTCAGTACTTC. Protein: CSAVGVAKNIQYF.

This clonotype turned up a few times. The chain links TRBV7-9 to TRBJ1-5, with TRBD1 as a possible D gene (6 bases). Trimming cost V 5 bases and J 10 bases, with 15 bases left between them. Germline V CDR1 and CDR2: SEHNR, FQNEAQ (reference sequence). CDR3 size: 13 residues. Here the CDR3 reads CASSRQATDPQHF. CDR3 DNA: TGTGCCAGCAGCCGACAGGCGACGGATCCCCAGCATTTT.

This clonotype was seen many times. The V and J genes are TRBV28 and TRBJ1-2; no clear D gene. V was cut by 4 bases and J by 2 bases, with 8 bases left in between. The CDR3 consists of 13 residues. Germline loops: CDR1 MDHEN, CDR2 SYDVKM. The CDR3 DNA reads TGTGCCAGCAGTTCACCTTTAAACTATGGCTACACCTTC. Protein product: CASSSPLNYGYTF.

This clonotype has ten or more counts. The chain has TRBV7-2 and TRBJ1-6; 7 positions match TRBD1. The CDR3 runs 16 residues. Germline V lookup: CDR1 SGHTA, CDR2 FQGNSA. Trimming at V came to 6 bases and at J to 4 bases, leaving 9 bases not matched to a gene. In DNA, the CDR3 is TGTGCCAGCAGAACAGGACAGGTCCCGTATAATTCACCCCTCCACTTT. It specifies CASRTGQVPYNSPLHF.

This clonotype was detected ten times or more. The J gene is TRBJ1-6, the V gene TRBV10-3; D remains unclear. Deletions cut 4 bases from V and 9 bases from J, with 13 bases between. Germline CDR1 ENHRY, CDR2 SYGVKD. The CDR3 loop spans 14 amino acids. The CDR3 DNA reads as TGTGCCATCAGTGCGGATGGTGCGGGTTCACCCCTCCACTTT. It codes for CAISADGAGSPLHF.

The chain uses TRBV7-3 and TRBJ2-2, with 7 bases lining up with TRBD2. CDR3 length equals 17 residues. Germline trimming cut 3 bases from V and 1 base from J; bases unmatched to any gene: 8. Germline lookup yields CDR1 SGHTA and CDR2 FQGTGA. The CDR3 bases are TGTGCCAGCAGCTTTTTTTCTGGCGGGAGGAACACCGGGGAGCTGTTTTTT. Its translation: CASSFFSGGRNTGELFF.

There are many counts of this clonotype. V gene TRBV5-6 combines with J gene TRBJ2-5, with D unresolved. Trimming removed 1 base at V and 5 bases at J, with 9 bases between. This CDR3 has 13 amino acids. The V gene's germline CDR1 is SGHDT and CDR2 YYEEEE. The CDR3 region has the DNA TGTGCCAGCAGCTTGTGGGCTAGTGAGACCCAGTACTTC. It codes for CASSLWASETQYF.

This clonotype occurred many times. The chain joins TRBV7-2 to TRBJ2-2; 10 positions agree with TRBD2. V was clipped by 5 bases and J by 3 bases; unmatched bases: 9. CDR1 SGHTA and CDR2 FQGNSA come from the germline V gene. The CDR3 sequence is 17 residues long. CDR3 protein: CASSVWTSGIYTGELFF. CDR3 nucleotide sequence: TGTGCCAGCAGCGTATGGACTAGCGGTATTTACACCGGGGAGCTGTTTTTT.

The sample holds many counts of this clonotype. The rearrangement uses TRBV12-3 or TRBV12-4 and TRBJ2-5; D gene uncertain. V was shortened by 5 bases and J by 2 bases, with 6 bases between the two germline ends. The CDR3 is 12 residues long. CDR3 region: CASSLKQETQYF. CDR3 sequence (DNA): TGTGCCAGCAGTCTCAAGCAAGAGACCCAGTACTTC.

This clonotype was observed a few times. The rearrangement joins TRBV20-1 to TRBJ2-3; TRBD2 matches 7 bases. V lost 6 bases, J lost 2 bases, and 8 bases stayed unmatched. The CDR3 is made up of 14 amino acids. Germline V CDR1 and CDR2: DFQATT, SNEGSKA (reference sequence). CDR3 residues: CSALVAGATDTQYF. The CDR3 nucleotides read TGCAGTGCCCTTGTGGCGGGAGCCACAGATACGCAGTATTTT.

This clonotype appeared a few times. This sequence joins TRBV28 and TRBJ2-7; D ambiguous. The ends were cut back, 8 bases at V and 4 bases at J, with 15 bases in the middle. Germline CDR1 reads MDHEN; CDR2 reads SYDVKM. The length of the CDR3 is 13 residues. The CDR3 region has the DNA TGTGCCAGCGGAAGACTTAGGAGTTACGAGCAGTACTTC. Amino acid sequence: CASGRLRSYEQYF.

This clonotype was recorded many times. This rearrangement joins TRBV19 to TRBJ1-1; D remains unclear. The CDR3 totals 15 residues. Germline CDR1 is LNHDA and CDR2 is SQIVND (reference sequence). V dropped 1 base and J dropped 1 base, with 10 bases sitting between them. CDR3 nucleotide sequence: TGTGCCAGTAGTATAGGAGGGATGGAGAACACTGAAGCTTTCTTT. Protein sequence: CASSIGGMENTEAFF. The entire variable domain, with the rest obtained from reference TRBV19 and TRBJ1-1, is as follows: DGGITQSPKYLFRKEGQNVTLSCEQNLNHDAMYWYRQDPGQGLRLIYYSQIVNDFQKGDIAEGYSVSREKKESFPLTVTSAQKNPTAFYLCASSIGGMENTEAFFGQGTRLTVV.

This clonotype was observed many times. The CDR3 region has the DNA TGTGCCAGCAGCTTGAGTAGCGGGAGGGACGAGCAGTACTTC. It specifies CASSLSSGRDEQYF. This chain joins TRBV7-2 and TRBJ2-7; 11 positions match TRBD2. The CDR3 runs 14 residues. The germline V gene has CDR1 SGHTA and CDR2 FQGNSA. The trim removed 3 bases at V and 5 bases at J, leaving 3 bases unmatched.

The CDR3 DNA is TGCAGTGCTAAAGAGGCTCAGAACCACGAGCAGTACTTC. Protein sequence: CSAKEAQNHEQYF. The chain joins TRBV20-1 to TRBJ2-7; D unresolved. Trimming removed 4 bases from V and 5 bases from J, with 15 bases in between. Germline V lookup: CDR1 DFQATT, CDR2 SNEGSKA (reference sequence). This CDR3 contains 13 residues.